The entry below describes one T cell receptor (beta chain). Its matching antigen is unknown. The data belong to a study of identical twins. General study results and limits: Invariant cells of the MAIT and iNKT types might have partly distorted the zero-insertion analyses. Alpha sequences out of frame and shared by twins had excess low generation probability.

The CDR3 length is 17 residues. CDR1 is SGDLS and CDR2 is YYNGEE in the germline V gene. With 3 bases clipped from V and 3 bases from J, the junction kept 10 bases outside the gene matches. TCRdb reanalysed the 5' RACE reads using MiXCR and keeps one entry per CDR3 protein. This table holds 1.5 million to 2 million distinct CDR3 sequences, about 31% found once. Sequenced: cord blood. The receptor's source is a newborn girl in good health. The chain joins TRBV9 to TRBJ2-3; 10 bases map to TRBD2. The CDR3 loop reads CASSETPPGLATDTQYF. CDR3 DNA: TGTGCCAGCAGCGAGACCCCTCCGGGACTAGCGACAGATACGCAGTATTTT.